This T cell receptor (beta chain) was identified in a study of T cells in Graves' hyperthyroidism and ophthalmopathy. This CDR3 region has 13 residues. Germline values: CDR1 SGHTA, CDR2 FQGTGA. For this clonotype: A much larger clone lies a single base off, so this may be a read error.

Researchers amplified the TCR beta CDR3 regions from RNA transcripts. Researchers ran a first-round RT-PCR on the TCR CDR3 using the HTBI primer set. TCRdb itself ran the multiplex PCR reads through MiXCR, one entry per CDR3 protein. The sample includes approximately 380,000 distinct CDR3 sequences, about a fifth of them seen just once. Newly diagnosed patients aged 18 to 65 had hyperthyroidism of under 2 months' duration. Not enrolled were patients with uncontrolled infection, other autoimmune disease, pregnancy or lactation. Sequenced input: blood. This TCR came from a woman between 18 and 30 years old with Graves' hyperthyroidism. V and J are TRBV7-3 and TRBJ2-5; TRBD1 matches at 7 bases. CDR3 amino acids: CVSSLDPGGTQYF. CDR3 DNA: TGTGTCAGCAGCTTAGACCCAGGGGGGACCCAGTACTTC. The full variable domain, with the rest looked up from reference TRBV7-3 and TRBJ2-5, is GAGVSQTPSNKVTEKGKYVELRCDPISGHTALYWYRQSLGQGPEFLIYFQGTGAADDSGLPNDRFFAVRPEGSVSTLKIQRTERGDSAVYLCVSSLDPGGTQYFGPGTRLLVL.